This is a list of T cell receptor beta chains from one sample in a study of blood T cell repertoires in COVID-19. Sequencing was performed with immunoSEQ multiplex PCR; in TCRdb, only in-frame clones are kept and a portion is missing. The sample lists roughly 28,000 clones; 88% were seen once. The sample consisted of peripheral blood. These TCRs come from a woman between 45 and 65 years old with active COVID-19. Both conserved end residues are part of each CDR3. A D gene is named only where the DNA matches it firmly. A clone size is listed for some rows: how often the clone was seen (once, few, many), or a class if it is expanded.

j_call v_call clone_size d_call cdr3_aa cdr3_nt
TRBJ2-7 TRBV7-7 NA NA CASTPGDEQYF TGTGCTAGCACCCCCGGGGACGAGCAGTACTTC
TRBJ2-1 TRBV5-1 NA NA CASSLDGGGPYNEQFF TGCGCCAGCAGCTTGGATGGGGGAGGACCCTACAATGAGCAGTTCTTC
TRBJ2-5 TRBV24-1 NA TRBD1 CATSDLGQGARETQYF TGTGCCACCAGTGATTTGGGACAGGGGGCCCGGGAGACCCAGTACTTC
TRBJ1-3 TRBV11-2 NA NA CASSLLTGSGNTIYF TGTGCCAGCAGCTTACTGACAGGTTCAGGAAACACCATATATTTT
TRBJ1-2 TRBV7-9 few NA CASSFHTGNGYTF TGTGCCAGCAGCTTCCACACAGGGAATGGCTACACCTTC
TRBJ1-2 TRBV7-2 NA TRBD1 CASKLGGSFYGYTF TGTGCCAGCAAACTAGGGGGCTCCTTCTATGGCTACACCTTC
TRBJ2-5 TRBV7-9 NA TRBD1 CASRQGIIQETQYF TGTGCCAGCAGACAGGGGATAATCCAAGAGACCCAGTACTTC
TRBJ1-3 TRBV9 medium-sized TRBD1 CASSVSAPRTGASGNTIYF TGTGCCAGCAGCGTTTCTGCCCCAAGGACAGGGGCCTCTGGAAACACCATATATTTT
TRBJ2-7 TRBV2 few NA CASSVAAYEQYF TGTGCCAGCAGTGTGGCAGCCTACGAGCAGTACTTC
TRBJ2-7 TRBV18 NA NA CASSPWQGGLHEQYF TGTGCCAGCTCACCATGGCAGGGTGGGCTGCACGAGCAGTACTTC
TRBJ2-5 TRBV9 NA NA CASSVGLAQETQYF TGTGCCAGCAGCGTAGGTCTAGCTCAAGAGACCCAGTACTTC
TRBJ1-2 TRBV28 NA NA CASSITGTPTLNYGYTF TGTGCCAGCAGTATCACCGGGACACCAACTTTAAACTATGGCTACACCTTC
TRBJ1-1 TRBV30 NA NA CAWSVSTSGTEAFF TGTGCCTGGAGTGTATCCACGAGCGGCACTGAAGCTTTCTTT
TRBJ2-1 TRBV7-8 NA TRBD2 CASSAGGTEQFF TGTGCCAGCAGCGCGGGGGGCACTGAGCAGTTCTTC
TRBJ2-2 TRBV4-2 NA TRBD2 CASSQESLAANTGELFF TGTGCCAGCAGCCAAGAATCACTAGCGGCGAACACCGGGGAGCTGTTTTTT
TRBJ2-1 TRBV6-1 NA TRBD2 CASSESPLMIAGGSVDEQFF TGTGCCAGCAGTGAGAGTCCCCTAATGATAGCGGGAGGGTCAGTAGATGAGCAGTTCTTC
TRBJ2-2 TRBV6-5 NA NA CASRQGSYTGELFF TGTGCCAGCAGGCAGGGGTCCTACACCGGGGAGCTGTTTTTT
TRBJ1-6 TRBV19 NA TRBD1 CAASGTANNSPLHF TGTGCCGCTAGCGGGACAGCTAATAATTCACCCCTCCACTTT
TRBJ1-1 TRBV1 NA NA CTSSQDSREEAFF TGCACCAGCAGCCAAGATTCACGGGAGGAAGCTTTCTTT
TRBJ2-7 TRBV2 once TRBD1 CASRERTGTGVNEQYF TGTGCCAGCAGAGAGAGGACAGGGACGGGAGTGAACGAGCAGTACTTC
TRBJ1-1 TRBV7-6 NA TRBD1 CASSPGQLNTEAFF TGTGCCAGCAGCCCGGGACAGCTGAACACTGAAGCTTTCTTT
TRBJ2-3 TRBV6-5 once TRBD2 CASSYGGRASTDTQYF TGTGCCAGCAGTTATGGCGGGAGGGCGAGCACAGATACGCAGTATTTT
TRBJ1-1 TRBV7-9 NA NA CASSLSRGNTEAFF TGTGCCAGCAGCTTAAGTAGAGGGAACACTGAAGCTTTCTTT
TRBJ2-4 TRBV19 NA TRBD2 CASSIGSGIGYIQYF TGTGCCAGTAGTATAGGGAGCGGGATAGGGTACATTCAGTACTTC
TRBJ1-1 TRBV5-1 NA NA CASSYDSMNTEAFF TGCGCCAGCAGCTATGACTCCATGAACACTGAAGCTTTCTTT
TRBJ1-2 TRBV30 NA NA CAWDSGTGNYGYTF TGTGCCTGGGATTCCGGGACTGGCAACTATGGCTACACCTTC
TRBJ2-3 TRBV5-1 once NA CASRLDITQYTQYF TGCGCCAGCAGACTTGACATTACACAATATACGCAGTATTTT
TRBJ2-7 TRBV19 NA NA CASSARQFSYEQYF TGTGCCAGTAGTGCGAGACAGTTTTCCTACGAGCAGTACTTC
TRBJ1-1 TRBV30 NA NA CAWSVSLGNTEAFF TGTGCCTGGAGTGTCTCCCTCGGGAACACTGAAGCTTTCTTT
TRBJ2-7 TRBV27 NA NA CASRDTGPEQYF TGTGCCAGCCGGGACACAGGCCCCGAGCAGTACTTC
TRBJ2-3 TRBV5-1 large TRBD2 CASSSGTSSTDTQYF TGCGCCAGCAGCTCCGGGACTAGCAGTACAGATACGCAGTATTTT
TRBJ2-3 TRBV9 NA NA CASSAGTDTQYF TGTGCCAGCAGCGCCGGCACAGATACGCAGTATTTT
TRBJ1-2 TRBV5-8 NA TRBD1 CASSITGGFYGYTF TGTGCCAGCAGCATAACAGGGGGCTTCTATGGCTACACCTTC
TRBJ2-1 TRBV10-2 NA NA CASKGYNEQFF TGCGCCAGCAAGGGGTACAATGAGCAGTTCTTC
TRBJ2-3 TRBV7-9 NA TRBD1 CASSSGQGRTDTQYF TGTGCCAGCAGCTCGGGACAGGGTAGGACAGATACGCAGTATTTT
TRBJ2-1 TRBV27 NA TRBD2 CASRGAGGPNEQFF TGTGCCAGCAGAGGAGCGGGAGGTCCCAATGAGCAGTTCTTC
TRBJ2-1 TRBV5-4 NA NA CASSPGDSLNEQFF TGTGCCAGCAGCCCGGGGGACAGTTTGAATGAGCAGTTCTTC
TRBJ2-1 TRBV10-3 NA TRBD1 CAIRNAQGQYNEQFF TGTGCCATCAGAAACGCTCAGGGACAGTACAATGAGCAGTTCTTC
TRBJ2-1 TRBV5-1 NA NA CASSPDREYNEQFF TGCGCCAGCAGTCCTGATCGGGAGTACAATGAGCAGTTCTTC
TRBJ2-7 TRBV27 NA TRBD1 CASSFSGQGSYEQYF TGTGCCAGCAGTTTCTCGGGACAGGGCTCCTACGAGCAGTACTTC